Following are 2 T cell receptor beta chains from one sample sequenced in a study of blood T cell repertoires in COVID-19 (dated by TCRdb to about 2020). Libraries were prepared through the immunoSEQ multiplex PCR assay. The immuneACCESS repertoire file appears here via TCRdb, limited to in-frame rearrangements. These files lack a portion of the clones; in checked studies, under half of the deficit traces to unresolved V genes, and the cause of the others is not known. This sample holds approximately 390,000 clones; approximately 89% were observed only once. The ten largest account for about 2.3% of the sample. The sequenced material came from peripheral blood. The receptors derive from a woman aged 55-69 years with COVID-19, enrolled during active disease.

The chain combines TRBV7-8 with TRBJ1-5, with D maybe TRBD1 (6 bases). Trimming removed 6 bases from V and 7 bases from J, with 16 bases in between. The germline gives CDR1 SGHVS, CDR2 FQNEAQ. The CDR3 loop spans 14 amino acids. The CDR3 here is CASRSNRANQPQHF. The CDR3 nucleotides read TGTGCCAGCAGATCTAACAGGGCAAACCAGCCCCAGCATTTT.

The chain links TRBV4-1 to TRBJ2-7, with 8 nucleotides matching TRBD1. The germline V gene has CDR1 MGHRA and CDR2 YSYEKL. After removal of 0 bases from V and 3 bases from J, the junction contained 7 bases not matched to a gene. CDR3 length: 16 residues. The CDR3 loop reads CASSQDRAGGFYEQYF. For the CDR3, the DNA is TGCGCCAGCAGCCAAGATCGGGCAGGGGGCTTCTACGAGCAGTACTTC.